Shown below are 12 T cell receptor beta chains from a single sample sequenced in a study of cytomegalovirus exposure and HLA in healthy donors. Researchers ran the PCR with 60 Vbeta and 13 Jbeta primers. Assay: immunoSEQ multiplex PCR; the TCRdb copy retains only in-frame clones and omits some. The sample consists of approximately 22,000 clones, around 77% of them appearing once. Material: PBMCs. The receptors shown here come from a man aged 60-69 years in good health and CMV-seronegative.

To note about this clone: The junction differs from germline at one of its ends, possibly a read error. This rearrangement joins TRBV7-7 to TRBJ2-1; 7 nucleotides align to TRBD2. This CDR3 spans 13 amino acids. Per germline, CDR1 SSHAT and CDR2 FNYEAQ (reference sequence). In DNA form, the CDR3 reads TGTGCTAGCAGCTTAGCCGGGGGGTGTGAGCAGTTCTTC. This translates into CASSLAGGCEQFF.

The CDR3 DNA is TGTGCCACCGCAGATCCAGGGAGGAGGAACACTGAAGCTTTCTTT. The encoded protein is CATADPGRRNTEAFF. V is TRBV6-5 and J is TRBJ1-1; tentative D call: TRBD1 (5 bases). The germline gives CDR1 MNHEY, CDR2 SVGAGI. This CDR3 contains 15 residues. Trimming stripped 10 bases from V and 1 base from J, with 19 bases between.

The chain carries TRBV2 and TRBJ2-1; 7 positions agree with TRBD1. CDR1 is SNHLY and CDR2 is FYNNEI in the germline V gene. V shed 5 bases, J shed 0 bases, and the junction held 7 bases outside the gene matches. CDR3 size: 16 residues. The CDR3 loop reads CASSTATGSSYNEQFF. CDR3 nucleotide sequence: TGTGCCAGCAGTACGGCGACAGGGAGCTCCTACAATGAGCAGTTCTTC.

This clone is labeled as medium-sized (0.01 to 0.1%). V usage is TRBV20-1 and J usage is TRBJ2-7; D is ambiguous. The CDR3 sequence is 11 residues long. From germline, CDR1 is DFQATT and CDR2 SNEGSKA (reference sequence). V was pared by 0 bases and J by 7 bases, with 7 bases between. The CDR3 loop reads CSARDPIEQYF. The DNA for the CDR3 is TGCAGTGCTAGAGATCCCATTGAGCAGTACTTC.

The chain links TRBV7-9 to TRBJ1-2, with a tentative D call TRBD1 (6 bases). This CDR3 spans 14 amino acids. Germline loops: CDR1 SEHNR, CDR2 FQNEAQ (reference sequence). With 5 bases removed from V and 8 bases from J, the gap between germline ends came to 18 bases. The CDR3 here is CASSTFGGGQGYTF. The CDR3 coding sequence is TGTGCCAGCAGCACGTTCGGGGGGGGGCAGGGCTACACCTTC. The whole variable domain, remainder taken from reference TRBV7-9 and TRBJ1-2, is DTGVSQNPRHKITKRGQNVTFRCDPISEHNRLYWYRQTLGQGPEFLTYFQNEAQLEKSRLLSDRFSAERPKGSFSTLEIQRTEQGDSAMYLCASSTFGGGQGYTFGSGTRLTVV.

V and J are TRBV2 and TRBJ2-5; 9 bases map to TRBD1. Germline CDR1 SNHLY, CDR2 FYNNEI. CDR3 length equals 13 residues. The V gene end was trimmed by 5 bases and the J gene end by 4 bases; junction bases not matched to a gene: 2. DNA for the CDR3: TGTGCCAGCAGTTTGGACAGGGGAGAGACCCAGTACTTC. Protein: CASSLDRGETQYF.

The chain combines TRBV29-1 with TRBJ2-7; 8 bases match TRBD2. This CDR3 contains 15 residues. V trimming: 0 bases; J trimming: 4 bases; junction bases outside the gene matches: 8. CDR1 SQVTM and CDR2 ANQGSEA come from the germline V gene. CDR3 in DNA: TGCAGCGTTGAAGATCGACGGGAGGGCTCATACGAGCAGTACTTC. Its translation: CSVEDRREGSYEQYF.

This clone was seen only once. This chain links TRBV7-8 with TRBJ1-2; 11 bases are shared with TRBD1. Germline trimming cut 4 bases from V and 6 bases from J; bases unmatched to any gene: 10. CDR1 SGHVS and CDR2 FQNEAQ come from the germline V gene. The CDR3 loop spans 16 amino acids. The CDR3 sequence: CASSSRWDRGAHGYTF. The CDR3 DNA reads TGTGCCAGCAGCTCACGTTGGGACAGGGGGGCCCATGGCTACACCTTC.

This rearrangement joins TRBV30 to TRBJ2-2, with a weak D call TRBD2 (6 bases). The germline V and J ends were trimmed by 4 bases and 6 bases, with 15 bases remaining between them. The CDR3 has 14 amino acids. Germline V CDR1 and CDR2: GTSNPN, SVGIG (reference sequence). In DNA, the CDR3 is TGTGCCTGGATGGGGAGACTAGGGGCCGGGGAGCTGTTTTTT. This sequence encodes CAWMGRLGAGELFF.

The rearrangement links TRBV7-8 to TRBJ1-4; D gene ambiguous. The CDR3 spans 14 residues. V lost 2 bases and J 5 bases, leaving 9 bases between the germline ends. Looked up from germline, CDR1 is SGHVS and CDR2 is FQNEAQ. As DNA, the CDR3 is TGTGCCAGCAGCTTAATGGCAGAAAATGAAAAACTGTTTTTT. Amino acids: CASSLMAENEKLFF.

This clone was seen only a few times. The rearrangement joins TRBV2 to TRBJ1-4; 7 nucleotides match TRBD1. V trimming: 8 bases; J trimming: 1 base; junction bases outside the gene matches: 7. Germline V gives CDR1 SNHLY, CDR2 FYNNEI. This CDR3 has 15 amino acids. The CDR3 DNA reads as TGTGCCAGCCGAGCGACAGGGCTAACTAATGAAAAACTGTTTTTT. Residues: CASRATGLTNEKLFF.

This chain links TRBV6-5 with TRBJ2-5; TRBD1 aligns across 7 bases. The CDR3 spans 14 residues. The germline V gene encodes CDR1 MNHEY and CDR2 SVGAGI. V was pared by 5 bases and J by 3 bases, with 6 bases of the junction left unmatched. The CDR3 spells CASSGSDRKETQYF. In DNA form, the CDR3 reads TGTGCCAGCAGTGGGTCGGACAGGAAAGAGACCCAGTACTTC.